The present T cell receptor beta chain was sequenced within a study of regulatory dendritic cells for organ transplantation (dated by TCRdb to 2017 to 2019). General notes on the study: Regulatory dendritic cells were generated from monocytes cultured with vitamin D3 on days 0 and 4 and IL-10 on day 4. On day 6, LPS was added to the DC cultures so that the response of the DCs to a potent maturation-inducing agent could be evaluated. Sorted naive and memory CD4+ and CD8+ T cells had their TCRbeta repertoires sequenced both before and after allostimulation with either regulatory or mature dendritic cells.

Sorted T cell subsets were CFSE-labeled and co-cultured for five to six days with allogeneic regulatory or mature dendritic cells at a 1:10 DC:T ratio. Naive T cells were sorted as CD45RA+ and memory T cells as CD45RO+ CD4+ or CD8+ cells by FACS. The T cells used for TCR sequencing were obtained from a couple of healthy control subjects. The Qiagen DNeasy Blood & Tissue Kit was used for extraction of genomic DNA. Of note for this clone: Its antigen is unknown. Base qualities were left out, and no much larger clone turns up one base away.

The TCRbeta CDR3 regions were amplified in a multiplexed two-step PCR with Vbeta-specific forward primers and Jbeta-specific reverse primers. The TCRbeta libraries were sequenced on an Illumina instrument via the immunoSEQ service. The study's own analysis went as follows. V, D and J genes were assigned using IMGT annotation, and counts were corrected for multiplex PCR bias using synthetic CDR3 analogues. In the immunoSEQ Analyzer, repertoire clonality was calculated as one minus normalized Shannon entropy. Fisher's exact test with Benjamini-Hochberg false discovery rate control was used to define clonal expansion, with two-tailed P<0.01. Not all clones reach the TCRdb copy of this immuneACCESS table, which keeps in-frame sequences only. Checked studies attribute under half of the gap to unresolved V genes and leave the rest unexplained. That table furnishes V, J and clone size, whereas the DNA furnished D and trimming. This sample comprises about 21,000 clones, 85% of them detected only once. Approximately 0.25% of the sample belongs to the ten largest clones.

The trim is 0 bases for V and 4 bases for J, with a gap of 15 bases between the germline ends. Spanning cysteine to phenylalanine, the CDR3 consists of 16 amino acids. Only CDR3 DNA is held: 48 bases, read in frame from base 1. Reading the germline V gene gives CDR1 MGHRA and CDR2 YSYEKL. Overall study results and their limits: Highly diverse repertoires were observed in naive CD4+ and CD8+ T cells, whereas lower diversity was observed in memory cells, and the most oligoclonal repertoires were found in memory CD8+ cells. Among the resting subsets, the most alloreactive TCR clonotypes were found in memory CD8+ T cells. Only a couple of subjects were sequenced, and the authors noted considerable between-individual heterogeneity in the alloreactive memory CD8+ T cell pool. In both subjects, allostimulation led to expansion of memory CD8+ clones, though the expansion induced by regulatory dendritic cells appeared to be more limited than that induced by mature dendritic cells.

The sequencing input was naive CD4+ T cells from blood cultured with dendritic cells. This specimen's cell subset or site label, interpreted: CD45RA+ naive T cells. The chain is encoded by TRBV4-1 joined to TRBJ1-2; TRBD1 is perhaps the D gene, given 5 matching bases. The receptor was derived from a human donor in good health. At the DNA level, the sequence is TGCGCCAGCAGCCAAGATTTGAGGGGCCGGAGCTATGGCTACACCTTC. Protein translation: CASSQDLRGRSYGYTF.